The clone carrying this T cell receptor (beta chain) was observed once. Its matching antigen is unknown. CDR3 length equals 14 residues. CDR1 MNHEY and CDR2 SMNVEV come from the germline V gene (reference sequence). The V end was cut by 3 bases, the J end by 0 bases, with 8 bases between. The source of the sample is a study of OX40 agonist ivuxolimab in advanced cancers. Study details: The mean age was about 57 years, ranging from about 23 to 85, with roughly four fifths of participants male. It was permissible to have had prior anti-PD-1, anti-PD-L1 or anti-CTLA-4 therapy, and around 40% had some.

Study-level findings and limits: Clonal expansion was among the lowest in partial responders at 0.1-3.0 mg/kg, especially CD8+.

Sequenced by immunoSEQ multiplex PCR; TCRdb stores in-frame clones only, minus some. Here the sample spans about 20,000 clones, about nine tenths being singletons. Material: CD4+ or CD8+ T cells sorted from blood, obtained in a trial of the OX40 agonist ivuxolimab. The chain links TRBV27 to TRBJ1-1; D is possibly TRBD1 (5 bases). The sequence was collected from an adult with an advanced solid tumor such as melanoma, head and neck, liver or kidney cancer. The CDR3 region has the DNA TGTGCCAGCAGTTTGTCAGGGCTGAACACTGAAGCTTTCTTT. Its protein is CASSLSGLNTEAFF.